This T cell receptor beta chain was identified in a study of blood T cell repertoires in COVID-19. Using immunoSEQ multiplex PCR, the repertoire was profiled, and TCRdb retains in-frame clones only, with some absent. The sample contains 65,000 to 70,000 clones, about 93% of which appear only once. The germline V gene encodes CDR1 SNHLY and CDR2 FYNNEI. Deletions cut 7 bases from V and 5 bases from J, with 21 bases between. The CDR3 is 16 residues long. V and J are TRBV2 and TRBJ2-1; D is perhaps TRBD2 (6 bases). The receptor was isolated from a man aged 70-80 years with active COVID-19. The sample taken for sequencing was peripheral blood. The CDR3 nucleotides read TGTGCCAGCAAATACACCGGGACTTCAATAAACAATGAGCAGTTCTTC. It is translated as CASKYTGTSINNEQFF.